Below, 25 T cell receptor beta chains from the same sample are listed, as sequenced in a study of blood T cell repertoires in COVID-19. Sequencing was performed with immunoSEQ multiplex PCR; in TCRdb, only in-frame clones are kept and a portion is missing. The sample lists 50,000 or so clones, over 80% occurring once. The sequenced sample was peripheral blood. The receptor source for this set is a man aged 55 to 70 with active COVID-19.

Regarding this clone: Germline is not matched at one junction end, which may reflect a read error. CDR3 residues: CTSSEYRVYNSPLHF. The CDR3 DNA is TGTACCAGCAGTGAATACAGGGTCTATAATTCACCCCTCCACTTT. The V gene is TRBV25-1, the J gene TRBJ1-6; possibly TRBD1 for D (6 bases). The CDR3 sequence is 15 residues long. Germline V gene data show CDR1 as MGHDK and CDR2 as SYGVNS.

The V gene is TRBV15, the J gene TRBJ2-3, with TRBD1 matching over 7 bases. The CDR3 has 15 amino acids. Germline V gene data show CDR1 as LNHNV and CDR2 as YYDKDF (reference sequence). With 5 bases clipped from V and 4 bases from J, the junction kept 9 bases outside the gene matches. In DNA, the CDR3 is TGTGCCACCAGCCTACGGGACAGTCCTCCAGATACGCAGTATTTT. It specifies CATSLRDSPPDTQYF.

The chain links TRBV3-1 (or the pseudogene TRBV3-2) to TRBJ2-1; D remains unclear. V was trimmed by 8 bases and J by 0 bases, leaving 11 bases between them. Germline-derived CDR1 and CDR2 are LGHDT and YNNKEL (reference sequence). The CDR3 loop spans 14 amino acids. DNA for the CDR3: TGTGCCAGCTGTATAAGCGACTCCTACAATGAGCAGTTCTTC. Protein sequence: CASCISDSYNEQFF.

The CDR3 region has the DNA TGCGCCAGCAGCCAAGGAGACAGGGGGCGAGAGCAGTTCTTC. Its translation: CASSQGDRGREQFF. The chain combines TRBV4-1 with TRBJ2-1; TRBD1 matches at 10 bases. The CDR3 runs 14 residues. Germline V gene data show CDR1 as MGHRA and CDR2 as YSYEKL. V shed 1 base, J shed 10 bases, and the junction held 4 bases outside the gene matches.

This clone has only a few counts. The V gene is TRBV27, the J gene TRBJ2-7; the match to TRBD1 covers 10 bases. The CDR3 spans 14 residues. CDR1 and CDR2 (germline): MNHEY, SMNVEV (reference sequence). V lost 5 bases to trimming and J lost 2 bases; unmatched junction nucleotides: 3. The CDR3 region is CASSGQGGTYEQYF. DNA of the CDR3: TGTGCCAGCAGTGGACAGGGGGGAACCTACGAGCAGTACTTC.

The rearrangement uses TRBV27 and TRBJ2-5; D unclear. V lost 5 bases, J lost 5 bases, and 9 bases lay in between. This CDR3 has 12 amino acids. CDR1 MNHEY and CDR2 SMNVEV come from the germline V gene (reference sequence). The CDR3 DNA reads as TGTGCCAGCAGTATTCTCGGGGAGACCCAGTACTTC. It translates to CASSILGETQYF.

The chain couples TRBV7-3 to TRBJ2-3; 11 nucleotides line up with TRBD2. The CDR3 is 16 amino acids. Germline V gives CDR1 SGHTA, CDR2 FQGTGA. V shed 6 bases, J shed 5 bases, and the junction held 10 bases outside the gene matches. For the CDR3, the DNA is TGTGCCAGCAGTCAAACCGGGACTAGCGGACAAGATACGCAGTATTTT. Amino acids: CASSQTGTSGQDTQYF.

A few counts support this clone. The chain couples TRBV28 to TRBJ1-5, with 9 bases lining up with TRBD1. Germline trimming cut 3 bases from V and 7 bases from J; bases unmatched to any gene: 7. This CDR3 is 15 amino acids long. Germline CDR1 reads MDHEN; CDR2 reads SYDVKM. The DNA for the CDR3 is TGTGCCAGCAGTTTGTGGGGACAGGGTGACCAGCCCCAGCATTTT. Translated: CASSLWGQGDQPQHF. The variable domain in full, with the rest retrieved from reference TRBV28 and TRBJ1-5, is DVKVTQSSRYLVKRTGEKVFLECVQDMDHENMFWYRQDPGLGLRLIYFSYDVKMKEKGDIPEGYSVSREKKERFSLILESASTNQTSMYLCASSLWGQGDQPQHFGDGTRLSIL.

The V gene is TRBV7-8, the J gene TRBJ2-3; TRBD2 matches 9 bases. The V gene's germline CDR1 is SGHVS and CDR2 FQNEAQ. The CDR3 has 17 residues. Trimming removed 1 base from V and 4 bases from J; junction bases left unmatched: 9. Written as DNA, the CDR3 is TGTGCCAGCAGCTTAGAGTTCTTGCGGGAGGGCCCAGATACGCAGTATTTT. Translation gives CASSLEFLREGPDTQYF.

This chain joins TRBV18 and TRBJ1-1, with D perhaps TRBD1 (6 bases). Trimming pared 2 bases from V and 1 base from J, leaving 8 bases between. The CDR3 runs 14 residues. Looked up from germline, CDR1 is KGHSH and CDR2 is LQKENI. CDR3 nucleotides: TGTGCCAGCTCACCAGACAGGTCGAACACTGAAGCTTTCTTT. It encodes CASSPDRSNTEAFF.

This sequence joins TRBV30 and TRBJ1-2, with TRBD1 matching over 8 bases. The ends lost 4 bases at V and 3 bases at J; junction bases unmatched: 10. Germline loops: CDR1 GTSNPN, CDR2 SVGIG (reference sequence). The CDR3 loop spans 15 amino acids. CDR3 bases: TGTGCCTGGACACAGGGGGGAAAGCGAGACTATGGCTACACCTTC. Its protein is CAWTQGGKRDYGYTF.

The chain employs TRBV4-1 and TRBJ2-5; TRBD1 aligns across 7 bases. Germline CDR1 MGHRA, CDR2 YSYEKL. The CDR3 covers 16 residues. V lost 0 bases to trimming and J lost 4 bases; unmatched junction nucleotides: 8. CDR3 nucleotides: TGCGCCAGCAGCCAAGAAAGAGTGCAGGGGGTAGAGACCCAGTACTTC. Protein product: CASSQERVQGVETQYF.

The chain couples TRBV7-9 to TRBJ2-5, with TRBD2 matching 10 bases. The CDR3 contains 16 residues. Germline V gene lookup returns CDR1 SEHNR and CDR2 FQNEAQ (reference sequence). Trimming removed 4 bases from V and 7 bases from J; junction bases left unmatched: 12. The CDR3 here is CASSSRTSGIMGTQYF. For the CDR3, the DNA is TGTGCCAGCAGCTCCAGGACTAGCGGAATAATGGGGACCCAGTACTTC.

The DNA for the CDR3 is TGTGCCAGCTCCCCAGGACAGGGTGGCGCCTACGAGCAGTACTTC. Residues: CASSPGQGGAYEQYF. This chain joins TRBV18 and TRBJ2-7; 8 bases match TRBD1. CDR3 length: 15 amino acids. V was clipped by 6 bases and J by 2 bases; unmatched bases: 9. Germline CDR1 and CDR2: KGHSH and LQKENI.

V gene TRBV18 combines with J gene TRBJ2-6; 9 positions match TRBD1. V lost 3 bases and J lost 3; bases outside the gene matches: 9. CDR3 length: 18 amino acids. Looked up from germline, CDR1 is KGHSH and CDR2 is LQKENI. CDR3 region: CASSPGTGMIRGANVLTF. CDR3 coding DNA: TGTGCCAGCTCACCCGGGACAGGGATGATACGTGGGGCCAACGTCCTGACTTTC.

In this sample, this clone turned up a few times. This rearrangement joins TRBV6-5 to TRBJ2-7, with D tentatively TRBD1 (6 bases). Trimming pared 2 bases from V and 3 bases from J, leaving 8 bases between. This CDR3 region has 13 residues. CDR1 is MNHEY, CDR2 SVGAGI, per germline. The CDR3 here is CASSYARGYEQYF. The CDR3 DNA is TGTGCCAGCAGTTACGCCAGGGGCTACGAGCAGTACTTC.

This clone showed up just once. This chain connects TRBV19 to TRBJ2-7, with a tentative D call TRBD1 (6 bases). V was clipped by 7 bases and J by 0 bases, with 16 bases between them. Germline V lookup: CDR1 LNHDA, CDR2 SQIVND (reference sequence). CDR3 length: 15 amino acids. CDR3 coding DNA: TGTGCCAGTACCCCAGGGGCGAAGGGCTCCTACGAGCAGTACTTC. It yields the protein CASTPGAKGSYEQYF.

V usage is TRBV7-2 and J usage is TRBJ2-7; D is ambiguous. This CDR3 has 12 amino acids. Germline V gives CDR1 SGHTA, CDR2 FQGNSA. Trimming took off 7 bases at V and 0 bases at J, with 7 bases between the two ends. The CDR3 region is CASTLSSYEQYF. The CDR3 DNA is TGTGCCAGCACCCTCAGCTCCTACGAGCAGTACTTC.

The V gene is TRBV28, the J gene TRBJ2-2; possible D gene TRBD2, 5 bases. Germline-derived CDR1 and CDR2 are MDHEN and SYDVKM. The CDR3 length is 15 residues. Trimming cost V 4 bases and J 2 bases, with 11 bases left between them. In DNA form, the CDR3 reads TGTGCCAGCAGTTCCTGGACTGCCAACACCGGGGAGCTGTTTTTT. Translating it yields CASSSWTANTGELFF.

V gene TRBV5-1 combines with J gene TRBJ2-3, with 9 bases identical to TRBD2. This CDR3 has 16 amino acids. In germline, CDR1 is SGHRS, CDR2 YFSETQ. V gave up 4 bases and J gave up 0 bases; unmatched junction bases: 6. The CDR3 spells CASSLLAGISTDTQYF. The DNA of the CDR3 is TGCGCCAGCAGCCTCCTAGCGGGGATTAGCACAGATACGCAGTATTTT.

The chain recombines TRBV25-1 with TRBJ1-1; 8 positions agree with TRBD1. The CDR3 contains 15 residues. Germline CDR1 is MGHDK and CDR2 is SYGVNS. The V gene end was trimmed by 3 bases and the J gene end by 5 bases; junction bases not matched to a gene: 8. CDR3 sequence reads: CASSDDRGLGTEAFF. The CDR3 DNA follows: TGTGCCAGCAGTGACGACAGGGGCCTAGGTACTGAAGCTTTCTTT.

The V and J genes are TRBV29-1 and TRBJ1-2, with 8 nucleotides matching TRBD1. The CDR3 sequence is 12 residues long. With 4 bases clipped from V and 6 bases from J, the junction kept 4 bases outside the gene matches. Germline values: CDR1 SQVTM, CDR2 ANQGSEA. The DNA for the CDR3 is TGCAGCGTTGTTCTACAGGGGGATGGCTACACCTTC. This sequence encodes CSVVLQGDGYTF.

This rearrangement joins TRBV5-6 to TRBJ2-7, with 8 bases lining up with TRBD1. Germline CDR1 reads SGHDT; CDR2 reads YYEEEE. The V gene end was trimmed by 0 bases and the J gene end by 0 bases; junction bases not matched to a gene: 5. This CDR3 comprises 16 residues. The CDR3 loop reads CASSLVGDRSSYEQYF. CDR3 DNA: TGTGCCAGCAGCTTGGTCGGGGACAGGAGCTCCTACGAGCAGTACTTC.

This chain connects TRBV11-1 to TRBJ1-1; TRBD1 is a possible D gene (5 bases). This CDR3 is built from 14 residues. The germline V gene encodes CDR1 SGHAT and CDR2 FQDESV (reference sequence). Trimming cost V 6 bases and J 0 bases, with 11 bases left between them. The CDR3 here is CASRYNRMNTEAFF. DNA for the CDR3: TGTGCCAGCAGATACAACAGGATGAACACTGAAGCTTTCTTT.

The chain joins TRBV5-1 to TRBJ2-1; 8 nucleotides match TRBD1. CDR1 and CDR2 (germline): SGHRS, YFSETQ. Trimming removed 4 bases from V and 9 bases from J; junction bases left unmatched: 12. The CDR3 consists of 15 residues. The CDR3 DNA sequence: TGCGCCAGCAGCCTAGGACAGGGAGCTCTCGGTGAGCAGTTCTTC. It specifies CASSLGQGALGEQFF.